A single T cell receptor beta chain is shown here with its context. Its antigen is as yet unknown. PCR primers comprised 60 Vbeta and 13 Jbeta primers. The repertoire was sequenced with immunoSEQ multiplex PCR; TCRdb's copy has only in-frame clones and lacks some. Seen here are fewer than 200,000 clones, 68% observed once, and the top ten hold about 2.9%. This sample is drawn from a study of cytomegalovirus exposure and HLA in healthy donors. Study conclusions and caveats: In a later analysis, at a false discovery rate of 0.05, roughly 16,000 TCR beta sequences matched HLA alleles.

This CDR3 contains 14 residues. Germline CDR1 reads SEHNR; CDR2 reads FQNEAQ (reference sequence). Germline trimming cut 2 bases from V and 7 bases from J; bases unmatched to any gene: 7. This TCR came from a woman between 35 and 50 years old in good health and CMV-seropositive. Input material: PBMCs. This sequence joins TRBV7-9 and TRBJ1-1, with 7 bases matching TRBD1. The CDR3, as DNA: TGTGCCAGCAGCTTAACCGGGACAGCCTTTGAAGCTTTCTTT. Translated, it gives CASSLTGTAFEAFF.